This T cell receptor beta chain came from a study of vaccination and CD4 T cells after COVID-19. Study summary: Each post-COVID sample was drawn after diagnosis, and the median interval was approximately 92 days (range 35 to 161).

Sample treatment: roughly 10-day PBMC culture with coronavirus spike peptide pools or control peptides (ViraFEST assay). Half-medium changes with fresh IL-2 medium occurred on days 3 and 7. An Oncomine TCR Beta short-read assay was used to sequence the DNA from cultured CD4+ T cells. Each CDR3 protein gets one entry after TCRdb re-called the PCR reads with MiXCR. The data show 10,000 to 15,000 distinct CDR3 sequences, 40% to 55% seen once. This clonotype has more than one count but fewer than ten. The target antigen is unknown. The CDR3 length is 15 residues. Between the trimmed V and J ends, which lost 0 bases and 8 bases, there was a span of 16 bases. Germline-derived CDR1 and CDR2 are LNHNV and YYDKDF (reference sequence). Whole-study results and caveats: Spike mono-reactive status applied to 304 of 307 vaccine-specific clones in convalescent patients. Although the median of SARS-CoV-2-reactive clonotypes rose from about 20 to 38, the change was not significant.

The V call is TRBV15, the J call TRBJ1-2; D not certain. The material was CD4+ T cells from blood, cultured in vitro, obtained before SARS-CoV-2 vaccination. The clonotype originates from a human donor who had recovered from COVID-19. In DNA form, the CDR3 reads TGTGCCACCAGCAGAGATTTACGCACGGCCTCGGGCTACACCTTC. Translating it yields CATSRDLRTASGYTF.